Listed below are T cell receptor beta chains from one sample, sequenced in a study of control samples from healthy donors and cancer patients. Assay: immunoSEQ multiplex PCR; the TCRdb copy retains only in-frame clones and omits some. Of about 83,000 clones in the sample, roughly 91% were seen once. The sample was blood. All receptors derive from a man between 50 and 59 years old in good health. Both conserved end residues are part of each CDR3. D genes are given only for firm matches. Part of the rows lack a size; the others show once, few, many or a class for expanded clones.

CDR3 length: 15; clone size: once; D gene: NA; J gene: TRBJ2-7; V gene: TRBV5-6; CDR3 DNA: TGTGCCAGCAGCTTGGAACCTAGGGGTTCCTACGAGCAGTACTTC; CDR3 protein: CASSLEPRGSYEQYF
CDR3 length: 14; clone size: few; D gene: NA; J gene: TRBJ2-1; V gene: TRBV18; CDR3 DNA: TGTGCCAGCTCACCAGGGCAGGTCAACAATGAGCAGTTCTTC; CDR3 protein: CASSPGQVNNEQFF
CDR3 length: 15; clone size: NA; D gene: NA; J gene: TRBJ1-1; V gene: TRBV5-1; CDR3 DNA: TGCGCCAGCAGCTTGGCCGACGGGGGGAACACTGAAGCTTTCTTT; CDR3 protein: CASSLADGGNTEAFF
CDR3 length: 16; clone size: NA; D gene: TRBD1; J gene: TRBJ1-1; V gene: TRBV19; CDR3 DNA: TGTGCCAGTAGTTTAGGGAACAGGGGGTCAAACACTGAAGCTTTCTTT; CDR3 protein: CASSLGNRGSNTEAFF
CDR3 length: 12; clone size: once; D gene: NA; J gene: TRBJ1-5; V gene: TRBV12-3/TRBV12-4; CDR3 DNA: TGTGCCAGCAGTTTATTAGGACAGCCCCAGCATTTT; CDR3 protein: CASSLLGQPQHF
CDR3 length: 16; clone size: once; D gene: TRBD1; J gene: TRBJ1-6; V gene: TRBV6-2/TRBV6-3; CDR3 DNA: TGTGCCAGCAGTAGGACAGGGGTGCGAGGGAATTCACCCCTCCACTTT; CDR3 protein: CASSRTGVRGNSPLHF
CDR3 length: 15; clone size: NA; D gene: TRBD1; J gene: TRBJ2-3; V gene: TRBV18; CDR3 DNA: TGTGCCAGCTCACCACGGGCAGGGGGCCAAGATACGCAGTATTTT; CDR3 protein: CASSPRAGGQDTQYF
CDR3 length: 14; clone size: NA; D gene: NA; J gene: TRBJ1-5; V gene: TRBV19; CDR3 DNA: TGTGCCAGTAGTATGAGGGACCCCAATCAGCTCCAGCATTTT; CDR3 protein: CASSMRDPNQLQHF
CDR3 length: 15; clone size: NA; D gene: NA; J gene: TRBJ2-7; V gene: TRBV11-2; CDR3 DNA: TGTGCCAGCAGCCCCGACGGGGGAGTAACCTACGAGCAGTACTTC; CDR3 protein: CASSPDGGVTYEQYF
CDR3 length: 14; clone size: NA; D gene: NA; J gene: TRBJ1-5; V gene: TRBV7-2; CDR3 DNA: TGTGCCAGCAGCTTAGGGACATTTAATCAGCCCCAGCATTTT; CDR3 protein: CASSLGTFNQPQHF
CDR3 length: 13; clone size: NA; D gene: NA; J gene: TRBJ1-1; V gene: TRBV12-5; CDR3 DNA: TGTGCTAGTGTTCTAATGGGCGTCTCTGAAGCTTTCTTT; CDR3 protein: CASVLMGVSEAFF